This TCR beta chain was retrieved from a study of shared clonotypes between healthy human individuals. Turning to the study itself: Used for every donor were three CD4 naive, three CD4 memory, two CD8 naive and one CD8 memory plate.

Repertoires were generated with immunoSEQ multiplex PCR, while TCRdb's copy carries only in-frame clones and drops some. The repertoire includes roughly 660,000 clones, less than 95% of them detected once, and 30% to 40% sits in the top ten. Healthy and HIV-negative, the adult donors had no recent acute infections or vaccinations. This clonotype originated in a man in his late teens or twenties in good health. Some clones in this sample may be carry-over from other donors' samples. Sequenced: memory CD8+ T cells from PBMCs. Noted subset: CD45RO+ cells pooled with CCR7-negative TemRA cells.

CDR3 bases: TGTGCCAGCAGCTTAGGCCCCCTACGAGGGGACACTGAAGCTTTCTTT. This encodes CASSLGPLRGDTEAFF. The chain combines TRBV7-9 with TRBJ1-1; tentatively, D is TRBD1 (5 bases). Trimming took off 1 base at V and 3 bases at J, with 15 bases between the two ends. The CDR3 runs 16 residues. Looked up from germline, CDR1 is SEHNR and CDR2 is FQNEAQ (reference sequence).